This T cell receptor beta chain was retrieved from a study of post-analysis software for immune sequencing data (dated by TCRdb to 2014 to 2015). Study-wide context: Relapsing-remitting, secondary progressive and progressive-relapsing multiple sclerosis were recorded as disease courses, and subtype annotation was lacking for some patients. A subset of samples was prepared in parallel using single-end sample barcoding, then pooled and co-amplified after Illumina adapter ligation. The patient repertoires were set against about 12 previously published healthy control repertoires from donors whose ages ranged from roughly 6 to 26 years. Overall study outcomes, separate from this receptor: Significantly lower normalized Chao1 diversity was found in multiple sclerosis patients than in controls, suggesting substantial peripheral T-cell clonal expansion. Strong co-clustering of samples prepared in the same batch was shown by direct clustering with F measure, prompting a batch-effect correction. The control group was slightly older than the multiple sclerosis patient group. Four or five TRBV segments, including TRBV5-6, TRBV5-1 and TRBV20-1, were significantly more frequent in patients than controls.

Library preparation was by PCR. Instrument used: Illumina HiSeq 2500. To reduce PCR and sequencing biases, unique molecular identifiers were built into the TCR beta cDNA libraries. About 500,000 cDNA molecules were obtained for every 1 to 10 million input T cells, so each molecule roughly corresponded to one T cell. The same protocol used for the earlier healthy control dataset was applied to prepare and sequence the patient libraries. Within a given batch, samples were prepared together, multiplexed and sequenced on the same HiSeq lane. The paper's processing steps were these. Raw barcoded reads were processed with MIGEC, discarding single-read molecular identifier groups before consensus assembly and CDR3 extraction. VDJtools was used for post-analysis of the clonotype tables, and diversity was normalized by down-sampling every dataset to the size of the smallest sample. Repertoire overlap clustering matched CDR3 amino acid but not nucleotide sequences to correct batch-related cross-sample contamination. Using fastp at Q25 and MiXCR, TCRdb reprocessed the public reads and kept productive beta chains. Rows merge per CDR3 protein into single entries with the most common DNA and genes. TCRdb assigned the V and J calls; the authors' analysis was not used. A total of approximately 730,000 distinct CDR3 sequences appear in this sample, about 43% of them only once. The ten most abundant clones make up 4.9% of the sample.

On this clonotype: Its specific antigen is unknown. Per-base qualities were not stored, and no clone one base away is much larger.

To demonstrate the VDJtools post-analysis software, the study profiled TCR beta repertoires from the peripheral blood of about 13 young patients with multiple sclerosis. The multiple sclerosis patients were children and adolescents ranging in age from roughly 6 to 15 years. According to the germline V gene, CDR1 reads MRHNA and CDR2 reads SNTAGT. The CDR3 covers 15 residues, taking in both the cysteine and the phenylalanine. The sequence is cut down to CDR3 DNA, 45 bases in frame from base 1. The V and J ends are trimmed by 2 bases and 2 bases, leaving 11 bases between them. Sequenced input: blood. The chain joins TRBV6-4 to TRBJ2-3, with the D gene not confidently named. This receptor was obtained from a girl between 5 and 17 years old with multiple sclerosis. The CDR3 reads CASSDTPASTDTQYF. Here is the DNA: TGTGCCAGCAGTGACACTCCAGCCTCCACAGATACGCAGTATTTT.